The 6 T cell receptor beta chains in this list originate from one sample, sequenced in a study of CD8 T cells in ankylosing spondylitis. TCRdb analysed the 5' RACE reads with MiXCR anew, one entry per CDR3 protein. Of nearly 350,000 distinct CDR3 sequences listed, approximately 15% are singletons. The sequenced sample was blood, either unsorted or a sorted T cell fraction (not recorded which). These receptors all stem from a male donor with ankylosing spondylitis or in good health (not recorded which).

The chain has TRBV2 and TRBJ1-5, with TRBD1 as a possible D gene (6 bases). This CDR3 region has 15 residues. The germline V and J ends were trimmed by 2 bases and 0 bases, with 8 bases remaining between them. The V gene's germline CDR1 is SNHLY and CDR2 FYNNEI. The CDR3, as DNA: TGTGCCAGCAGTGAAACAGGGAATAGCAATCAGCCCCAGCATTTT. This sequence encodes CASSETGNSNQPQHF.

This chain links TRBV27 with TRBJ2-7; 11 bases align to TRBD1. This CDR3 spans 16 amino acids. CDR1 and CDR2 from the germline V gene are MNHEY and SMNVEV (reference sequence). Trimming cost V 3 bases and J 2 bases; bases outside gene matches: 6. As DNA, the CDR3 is TGTGCCAGCAGTTTGGGGGACAGGGGGTTGGCCTACGAGCAGTACTTC. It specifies CASSLGDRGLAYEQYF.

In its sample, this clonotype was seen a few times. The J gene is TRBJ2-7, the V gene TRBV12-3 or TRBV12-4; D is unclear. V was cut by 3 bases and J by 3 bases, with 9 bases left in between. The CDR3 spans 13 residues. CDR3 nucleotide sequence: TGTGCCAGCAGTTTCATGGCCAGCTACGAGCAGTACTTC. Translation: CASSFMASYEQYF.

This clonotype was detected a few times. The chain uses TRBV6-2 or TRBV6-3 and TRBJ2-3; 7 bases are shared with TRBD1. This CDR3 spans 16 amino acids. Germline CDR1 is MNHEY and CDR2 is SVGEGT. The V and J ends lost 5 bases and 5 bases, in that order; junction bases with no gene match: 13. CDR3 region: CASSTRQGVLEDTQYF. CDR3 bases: TGTGCCAGCAGTACGAGACAGGGCGTATTGGAAGATACGCAGTATTTT.

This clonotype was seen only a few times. The CDR3 sequence: CASKGDRVTGELFF. The CDR3 DNA follows: TGTGCCAGCAAAGGGGACAGGGTCACCGGGGAGCTGTTTTTT. The chain couples TRBV7-9 to TRBJ2-2, with TRBD1 matching over 9 bases. J lost 4 bases, V lost 7 bases, and 4 bases had no gene match. CDR1 is SEHNR and CDR2 is FQNEAQ in the germline V gene (reference sequence). This CDR3 comprises 14 residues.

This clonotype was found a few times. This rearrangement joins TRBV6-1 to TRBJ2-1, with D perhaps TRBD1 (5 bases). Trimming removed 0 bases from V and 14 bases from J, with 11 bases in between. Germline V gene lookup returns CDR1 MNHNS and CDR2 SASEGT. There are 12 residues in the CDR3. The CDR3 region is CASSEAGQVKFF. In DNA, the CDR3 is TGTGCCAGCAGTGAAGCGGGGCAGGTTAAGTTCTTC.